Following are 9 T cell receptor beta chains from one sample sequenced in a study of cytomegalovirus exposure and HLA in healthy donors. Data came from immunoSEQ multiplex PCR; TCRdb stores just in-frame clones and leaves some out. The sample consists of some 150,000 clones, more than 80% of them appearing once. Sequencing was performed on PBMCs. The receptors were gathered from a woman in her 30s in good health and CMV-seropositive.

This chain connects TRBV15 to TRBJ2-1, with 12 bases fitting TRBD2. V gave up 5 bases and J gave up 5 bases; unmatched junction bases: 10. The CDR3 is 17 residues long. The germline V gene encodes CDR1 LNHNV and CDR2 YYDKDF (reference sequence). CDR3 in DNA: TGTGCCACCAGCGGAAAGACTAGCGGGAGACATGACAATGAGCAGTTCTTC. This encodes CATSGKTSGRHDNEQFF.

The rearrangement joins TRBV27 to TRBJ1-2; 10 bases agree with TRBD1. From germline, CDR1 is MNHEY and CDR2 SMNVEV (reference sequence). CDR3 size: 15 residues. Trimming removed 4 bases from V and 4 bases from J; junction bases left unmatched: 6. CDR3 sequence: CASSSIRTGGYGYTF. CDR3 nucleotide sequence: TGTGCCAGCAGTTCGATACGGACAGGGGGCTATGGCTACACCTTC.

The V and J genes are TRBV5-4 and TRBJ1-1; 8 nucleotides agree with TRBD1. This CDR3 has 16 amino acids. Germline trimming cut 1 base from V and 0 bases from J; bases unmatched to any gene: 5. Germline loops: CDR1 SGHNT, CDR2 YYREEE (reference sequence). CDR3 residues: CASSLSTGVMNTEAFF. Written as DNA, the CDR3 is TGTGCCAGCAGCTTGTCGACAGGGGTCATGAACACTGAAGCTTTCTTT.

The genes are TRBV25-1 and TRBJ2-5; D not resolved. V lost 3 bases to trimming and J lost 5 bases, with 13 bases between them. Germline lookup yields CDR1 MGHDK and CDR2 SYGVNS. The CDR3 loop spans 14 amino acids. CDR3 loop: CASSDPSKLETQYF. The CDR3 DNA reads TGTGCCAGCAGTGACCCCTCTAAGCTGGAGACCCAGTACTTC.

The rearrangement uses TRBV7-3 and TRBJ2-1; 15 bases are shared with TRBD2. V lost 5 bases and J lost 2; bases outside the gene matches: 4. The germline V gene encodes CDR1 SGHTA and CDR2 FQGTGA. This CDR3 is built from 17 residues. Here the CDR3 DNA reads TGTGCCAGCAGCCCGGGACTAGCGGGAGGCCCCTACAATGAGCAGTTCTTC. Residues: CASSPGLAGGPYNEQFF. Variable domain in full (rest from reference TRBV7-3 and TRBJ2-1): GAGVSQTPSNKVTEKGKYVELRCDPISGHTALYWYRQSLGQGPEFLIYFQGTGAADDSGLPNDRFFAVRPEGSVSTLKIQRTERGDSAVYLCASSPGLAGGPYNEQFFGPGTRLTVL.

V gene TRBV5-4 combines with J gene TRBJ2-5; maybe TRBD1 (5 bases). The CDR3 covers 15 residues. V was shortened by 0 bases and J by 3 bases, with 12 bases between the two germline ends. Germline CDR1 SGHNT, CDR2 YYREEE (reference sequence). CDR3 protein: CASSLAGDSKETQYF. The DNA for the CDR3 is TGTGCCAGCAGCTTGGCCGGCGACAGTAAAGAGACCCAGTACTTC.

The chain recombines TRBV6-5 with TRBJ2-5; 8 nucleotides agree with TRBD1. CDR1 and CDR2 (germline): MNHEY, SVGAGI. The CDR3 contains 14 residues. V lost 6 bases, J lost 5 bases, and 8 bases stayed unmatched. This CDR3 reads CASRKDRVWETQYF. Here the CDR3 DNA reads TGTGCCAGCAGAAAGGACAGGGTGTGGGAGACCCAGTACTTC.

V is TRBV20-1 and J is TRBJ2-3; a possible D gene is TRBD1 (5 bases). This CDR3 has 11 residues. The germline V gene has CDR1 DFQATT and CDR2 SNEGSKA (reference sequence). Trimming left V 2 bases short and J 7 bases short, with 7 bases between. CDR3 loop: CSARKGYTQYF. The CDR3 DNA sequence: TGCAGTGCTAGAAAGGGGTATACGCAGTATTTT.

This chain joins TRBV19 and TRBJ2-3, with 15 bases fitting TRBD2. The CDR3 is made up of 18 amino acids. The junction had 6 bases not matched to a gene; V was cut back by 3 bases and J by 2 bases. Germline V gene lookup returns CDR1 LNHDA and CDR2 SQIVND (reference sequence). The chain's CDR3 is CASSIGLAGGPNTDTQYF. The CDR3 region has the DNA TGTGCCAGTAGTATTGGACTAGCGGGAGGGCCCAACACAGATACGCAGTATTTT.